These 14 T cell receptor beta chains came from one sample sequenced in a study of T cells in Graves' hyperthyroidism and ophthalmopathy. It was RNA transcripts that yielded the amplified TCR beta CDR3 regions. A set of HTBI primers served as the primers for a first-round RT-PCR of the TCR CDR3. TCRdb re-analysed the multiplex PCR reads in MiXCR, keeping a single row per CDR3 protein. The sample includes a few hundred thousand distinct CDR3 sequences, over 11% of them seen just once. The sample consisted of blood. The receptor set was obtained from a woman in her twenties or thirties with Graves' hyperthyroidism that later progressed to Graves' ophthalmopathy.

This clonotype appeared a few times. This chain links TRBV19 with TRBJ2-2; 8 nucleotides align to TRBD1. The CDR3 sequence is 15 residues long. The germline V gene encodes CDR1 LNHDA and CDR2 SQIVND (reference sequence). J was trimmed by 0 bases and V by 8 bases; bases with no gene match: 5. The CDR3 nucleotides read TGTGCCAGTGACAGGACAGGGACGAACACCGGGGAGCTGTTTTTT. This translates into CASDRTGTNTGELFF.

This clonotype appeared many times. This sequence joins TRBV7-9 and TRBJ2-3; D might be TRBD2 (6 bases). V was clipped by 4 bases and J by 4 bases, with 9 bases between them. The CDR3 extends over 13 amino acids. The germline V gene encodes CDR1 SEHNR and CDR2 FQNEAQ (reference sequence). The CDR3 reads CASSSWRADTQYF. The CDR3 DNA sequence: TGTGCCAGCAGCTCGTGGAGGGCAGATACGCAGTATTTT. Looking up the rest from reference TRBV7-9 and TRBJ2-3 gives the full variable domain: DTGVSQNPRHKITKRGQNVTFRCDPISEHNRLYWYRQTLGQGPEFLTYFQNEAQLEKSRLLSDRFSAERPKGSFSTLEIQRTEQGDSAMYLCASSSWRADTQYFGPGTRLTVL.

This clonotype showed up just a few times. The chain joins TRBV4-1 to TRBJ1-1; tentative D call: TRBD1 (6 bases). The CDR3 is made up of 17 amino acids. Germline-derived CDR1 and CDR2 are MGHRA and YSYEKL. Trimming took off 5 bases at V and 4 bases at J, with 23 bases between the two ends. This CDR3 reads CASSSEARGGEGTEAFF. The CDR3 coding sequence is TGCGCCAGCAGCTCAGAAGCTAGGGGGGGCGAGGGCACTGAAGCTTTCTTT.

This clonotype was counted many times. CDR3 DNA: TGTGCCAGCAGTTACTCGGGTATTGGAGGCGAAGCTTTCTTT. Translation: CASSYSGIGGEAFF. This sequence joins TRBV6-2 or TRBV6-3 and TRBJ1-1; D remains unclear. The CDR3 has 14 residues. V was clipped by 0 bases and J by 8 bases, with 13 bases between them. The germline CDR1 and CDR2 sequences are MNHEY and SVGEGT.

This clonotype was detected many times. This chain joins TRBV12-3 or TRBV12-4 and TRBJ2-1; D not certain. Trimming cost V 1 base and J 3 bases, with 1 base left between them. This CDR3 has 12 amino acids. The CDR3 loop reads CASSLDYNEQFF. CDR3 nucleotides: TGTGCCAGCAGTTTAGACTACAATGAGCAGTTCTTC.

This clonotype was counted many times. V is TRBV2 and J is TRBJ2-5, with 14 bases identical to TRBD2. This CDR3 region has 20 residues. The J segment lost 5 bases and the V segment lost 7 bases, leaving 21 bases of the junction unmatched. Germline-derived CDR1 and CDR2 are SNHLY and FYNNEI. CDR3 residues: CASTSPGTSGSVWAGETQYF. CDR3 DNA sequence: TGTGCCAGCACCTCCCCCGGGACTAGCGGGAGCGTCTGGGCGGGGGAGACCCAGTACTTC.

This clonotype showed up just a few times. The chain carries TRBV10-2 and TRBJ1-1; a weak D match, TRBD1 (6 bases). The CDR3 has 14 residues. V lost 0 bases and J lost 6, with 11 bases in between. Germline values: CDR1 WSHSY, CDR2 SAAADI. The CDR3 region is CASSESGGAAEAFF. The DNA of the CDR3 is TGCGCCAGCAGTGAGTCGGGGGGGGCAGCTGAAGCTTTCTTT.

The V and J genes are TRBV2 and TRBJ2-2; no reliable D call. Germline V gene lookup returns CDR1 SNHLY and CDR2 FYNNEI. This CDR3 is built from 11 residues. The V end lost 9 bases, the J end lost 5 bases, and 7 bases lay between the germline ends. CDR3 residues: CASHTTGELFF. The CDR3 coding sequence is TGTGCCAGTCATACGACCGGGGAGCTGTTTTTT. Full variable domain (rest looked up from reference TRBV2 and TRBJ2-2): EPEVTQTPSHQVTQMGQEVILRCVPISNHLYFYWYRQILGQKVEFLVSFYNNEISEKSEIFDDQFSVERPDGSNFTLKIRSTKLEDSAMYFCASHTTGELFFGEGSRLTVL.

J is TRBJ2-2 and V is TRBV6-1; D not certain. V was pared by 5 bases and J by 9 bases, with 19 bases between. The CDR3 extends over 15 amino acids. Germline CDR1 reads MNHNS; CDR2 reads SASEGT. The chain's CDR3 is CASSPTLSRPRELFF. CDR3 sequence (DNA): TGTGCCAGCAGTCCCACCCTATCGCGCCCACGGGAGCTGTTTTTT.

This clonotype has a count of ten or more. V usage is TRBV3-1 and J usage is TRBJ1-1, with 10 bases aligning to TRBD1. Losses at the gene ends were 4 bases for V and 0 bases for J; bases not matched to a gene: 11. The CDR3 consists of 18 residues. Germline CDR1 is LGHDT and CDR2 is YNNKEL (reference sequence). The CDR3 DNA reads as TGTGCCAGCAGCCCGAGGGGACAGGGGAGGGGAATGAACACTGAAGCTTTCTTT. It codes for CASSPRGQGRGMNTEAFF.

Ten or more counts support this clonotype. The gene calls are TRBV7-9 and TRBJ2-3; D not resolved. From germline, CDR1 is SEHNR and CDR2 FQNEAQ (reference sequence). Between the trimmed V and J ends, which lost 1 base and 4 bases, there was a span of 6 bases. CDR3 length: 13 amino acids. The CDR3 is CASSLGGSDTQYF. CDR3 nucleotides: TGTGCCAGCAGCTTAGGGGGATCAGATACGCAGTATTTT.

The sample holds many counts of this clonotype. The rearrangement uses TRBV2 and TRBJ1-5, with 9 bases matching TRBD1. V dropped 4 bases and J dropped 5; count of bases not matched to a gene: 9. Germline CDR1 is SNHLY and CDR2 is FYNNEI. This CDR3 has 16 amino acids. For the CDR3, the DNA is TGTGCCAGCAGTGTAACCGGGACAGGGCTTTATCAGCCCCAGCATTTT. Its translation: CASSVTGTGLYQPQHF.

The gene calls are TRBV6-2 or TRBV6-3 and TRBJ2-7; D not resolved. CDR1 and CDR2 from the germline V gene are MNHEY and SVGEGT. V lost 2 bases, J lost 2 bases, and 13 bases lay in between. This CDR3 contains 15 residues. DNA of the CDR3: TGTGCCAGCAGTTACATCCCGGTAGCCCCCTACGAGCAGTACTTC. This translates into CASSYIPVAPYEQYF.

At least ten counts were recorded for this clonotype. This chain links TRBV27 with TRBJ2-3, with 10 bases that match TRBD1. Germline CDR1 and CDR2: MNHEY and SMNVEV (reference sequence). V was clipped by 3 bases and J by 4 bases; unmatched bases: 4. This CDR3 is 15 amino acids long. The CDR3 bases are TGTGCCAGCAGTTTGGGTGGACAGGGGGCAGATACGCAGTATTTT. Amino acid sequence: CASSLGGQGADTQYF.